What follows describes a single T cell receptor beta chain. With TRAV- and TRBV-specific primers, first-strand cDNA was made, covering the alpha and beta chains. The authors amplified TCRs for about 20 PCR cycles with a constant-region primer and a V-primer adapter. TCRdb reprocessed the reads via MiXCR and lists one record per CDR3 protein. Of 40,000 or so distinct CDR3 sequences in the sample, roughly a third were seen once. The sample originates from a study of low-dose radiotherapy and immunotherapy resistance in tumors. Germline CDR1 SGHNT, CDR2 YENEEA. There are 13 residues in the CDR3. V lost 1 base to trimming and J lost 4 bases, with 7 bases between them. The time point was: before trial treatment. All of the donors were given nivolumab, ipilimumab, aspirin, low-dose cyclophosphamide and low-dose radiotherapy as part of RACIN, a single-arm trial.

The rearrangement joins TRBV11-3 to TRBJ2-5; D is possibly TRBD2 (6 bases). The TCR comes from a male donor with gallbladder cancer. Sequences were derived from PBMCs, sampled before treatment. The CDR3 DNA is TGTGCCAGCAGCTTAGGGAGGGGAGAGACCCAGTACTTC. It specifies CASSLGRGETQYF.